One sample yielded the 16 T cell receptor beta chains listed below, sequenced in a study of blood T cell repertoires in COVID-19. Profiling relied on immunoSEQ multiplex PCR, and the TCRdb table lists in-frame clones only, not all of them. Of some 280,000 clones listed, 89% were seen once; the top ten hold around 13%. Sequencing was done on a sample of peripheral blood. These TCRs come from a woman between 55 and 75 years old with acute or convalescent COVID-19.

The rearrangement links TRBV3-1 (or the pseudogene TRBV3-2) to TRBJ1-6; D gene unclear. The CDR3 spans 13 residues. Between the trimmed V and J ends, which lost 4 bases and 7 bases, there was a span of 8 bases. CDR1 is LGHDT, CDR2 YNNKEL, per germline (reference sequence). This CDR3 reads CASSPTPNSPLHF. CDR3 in DNA: TGTGCCAGCAGCCCGACACCAAATTCACCCCTCCACTTT.

The chain recombines TRBV6-1 with TRBJ1-3; a possible D gene is TRBD1 (5 bases). This CDR3 region has 14 residues. V lost 3 bases to trimming and J lost 2 bases, with 8 bases between them. Germline V gene sequence: CDR1 MNHNS, CDR2 SASEGT. The CDR3 DNA reads TGTGCCAGCAGTGATGGAGGGGCTGGAAACACCATATATTTT. Its translation is CASSDGGAGNTIYF.

The chain couples TRBV7-9 to TRBJ1-6; D is uncertain. V was clipped by 6 bases and J by 8 bases, with 20 bases between them. The CDR3 extends over 16 amino acids. Germline V CDR1 and CDR2: SEHNR, FQNEAQ (reference sequence). The chain's CDR3 is CASRLYTPRWDSPLHF. CDR3 nucleotide sequence: TGTGCCAGCAGACTTTATACACCTAGATGGGATTCACCCCTCCACTTT.

The chain couples TRBV3-1 (or the pseudogene TRBV3-2) to TRBJ1-1; D perhaps matches TRBD1 (5 bases). This CDR3 is built from 13 residues. V gave up 6 bases and J gave up 5 bases, with 13 bases separating them. Germline V CDR1 and CDR2: LGHDT, YNNKEL (reference sequence). DNA of the CDR3: TGTGCCAGCAGTCGGACAAGCGAAACTGAAGCTTTCTTT. The encoded protein is CASSRTSETEAFF.

This clone came up once. The rearrangement uses TRBV29-1 and TRBJ2-2, with 8 bases identical to TRBD1. This CDR3 region has 12 residues. V was clipped by 7 bases and J by 10 bases; unmatched bases: 8. From germline, CDR1 is SQVTM and CDR2 ANQGSEA. Written as DNA, the CDR3 is TGCAGCGCCGGACAGGGATTCGAGGAGCTGTTTTTT. Translated: CSAGQGFEELFF.

The chain recombines TRBV12-2 with TRBJ2-5; TRBD2, as called in the table, went unchecked against the DNA. TRBV12-2 has pseudogene status. This CDR3 spans 16 amino acids. The CDR3 region has the DNA TGTGCAAGTCGCTACCGTCCCATAACGAGGCAAGAGACCCAGTACTTC. Its protein product is CASRYRPITRQETQYF.

V usage is TRBV14 and J usage is TRBJ1-2; D not certain. CDR3 length: 13 residues. V lost 1 base and J 1 base, leaving 4 bases between the germline ends. Germline V lookup: CDR1 SGHDN, CDR2 FVKESK. The CDR3 is CASSQGVNYGYTF. CDR3 DNA: TGTGCCAGCAGCCAAGGAGTTAACTATGGCTACACCTTC.

The chain combines TRBV7-9 with TRBJ2-5; 9 bases align to TRBD1. This CDR3 region has 16 residues. CDR1 is SEHNR and CDR2 is FQNEAQ in the germline V gene (reference sequence). Trimming took 5 bases from V and 5 from J; bases not matched to a gene: 12. DNA of the CDR3: TGTGCCAGCAGCCCTCGGGGAGGACAGGGGAGGGAGACCCAGTACTTC. Translated: CASSPRGGQGRETQYF.

The J gene is TRBJ1-6, the V gene TRBV7-2, with 7 nucleotides matching TRBD1. There are 16 residues in the CDR3. Germline CDR1 is SGHTA and CDR2 is FQGNSA. The J segment lost 7 bases and the V segment lost 6 bases, leaving 12 bases of the junction unmatched. The CDR3 DNA is TGTGCCAGCAGATCATCCCTGACAGGGTACAATTCACCCCTCCACTTT. This codes for CASRSSLTGYNSPLHF.

The chain uses TRBV6-5 and TRBJ1-2, with D unresolved. The CDR3 consists of 13 residues. CDR1 and CDR2 (germline): MNHEY, SVGAGI. V was shortened by 0 bases and J by 5 bases, with 7 bases between the two germline ends. CDR3 nucleotide sequence: TGTGCCAGCAGTTACTCGGCAGGTTATGGCTACACCTTC. Amino acid sequence: CASSYSAGYGYTF.

This clone has only one observation. Here the CDR3 reads CASRPDRGSYNEQFF. The DNA of the CDR3 is TGTGCCAGCAGACCGGACAGGGGATCCTACAATGAGCAGTTCTTC. The chain recombines TRBV27 with TRBJ2-1; 9 positions match TRBD1. Germline CDR1 and CDR2: MNHEY and SMNVEV (reference sequence). V trimming: 6 bases; J trimming: 1 base; junction bases outside the gene matches: 4. This CDR3 has 15 residues.

The gene calls are TRBV11-2 and TRBJ2-7; no firm D call. V lost 0 bases, J lost 3 bases, and 9 bases lay in between. The V gene's germline CDR1 is SGHAT and CDR2 FQNNGV. The CDR3 loop spans 14 amino acids. CDR3 nucleotide sequence: TGTGCCAGCAGCTTAGATCTTATTAACTACGAGCAGTACTTC. As protein: CASSLDLINYEQYF. Looking up the rest from reference TRBV11-2 and TRBJ2-7 gives the full variable domain: EAGVAQSPRYKIIEKRQSVAFWCNPISGHATLYWYQQILGQGPKLLIQFQNNGVVDDSQLPKDRFSAERLKGVDSTLKIQPAKLEDSAVYLCASSLDLINYEQYFGPGTRLTVT.

V and J are TRBV13 and TRBJ2-3, with TRBD2 matching over 14 bases. This CDR3 is built from 18 residues. Germline assignment: CDR1 PRHDT and CDR2 FYEKMQ (reference sequence). The junction had 9 bases not matched to a gene; V was cut back by 5 bases and J by 2 bases. In DNA form, the CDR3 reads TGTGCCAGCAGCCCGGGACTAGCGGGAGTTTTGGACACAGATACGCAGTATTTT. Encoded protein: CASSPGLAGVLDTDTQYF.

This rearrangement joins TRBV14 to TRBJ2-1; D perhaps matches TRBD1 (5 bases). CDR3 length: 17 amino acids. The germline gives CDR1 SGHDN, CDR2 FVKESK. V was shortened by 4 bases and J by 0 bases, with 16 bases between the two germline ends. CDR3 protein: CASSPAPGRYSYNEQFF. The CDR3 DNA is TGTGCCAGCAGCCCCGCGCCAGGGCGTTACTCCTACAATGAGCAGTTCTTC.

This clone showed up just once. The CDR3, as DNA: TGTGCCAGCATTGACCGCCCTTCTAGTAATGAAAAACTGTTTTTT. Translated: CASIDRPSSNEKLFF. This rearrangement joins TRBV19 to TRBJ1-4; no clear D. The CDR3 runs to 15 residues. Trimming took 9 bases from V and 4 from J, leaving 18 bases between them. Germline V lookup: CDR1 LNHDA, CDR2 SQIVND (reference sequence). The full variable domain, in which reference TRBV19 and TRBJ1-4 provide the parts outside the CDR3, is DGGITQSPKYLFRKEGQNVTLSCEQNLNHDAMYWYRQDPGQGLRLIYYSQIVNDFQKGDIAEGYSVSREKKESFPLTVTSAQKNPTAFYLCASIDRPSSNEKLFFGSGTQLSVL.

The chain joins TRBV28 to TRBJ2-7; 9 bases line up with TRBD2. The junction had 14 bases not matched to a gene; V was cut back by 5 bases and J by 6 bases. CDR1 MDHEN and CDR2 SYDVKM come from the germline V gene. This CDR3 spans 16 amino acids. CDR3 region: CASSAPGLASLGEQYF. The CDR3 nucleotides read TGTGCCAGCAGTGCCCCGGGACTAGCCAGTTTAGGCGAGCAGTACTTC.